Following are 27 T cell receptor beta chains from one sample sequenced in a study of CD8 T cells in ankylosing spondylitis. TCRdb re-analysed the 5' RACE reads in MiXCR, keeping a single row per CDR3 protein. The data contain about 240,000 distinct CDR3 sequences, over 8.5% of them singletons. The specimen was blood, either unsorted or a sorted T cell fraction (not recorded which). Receptors were obtained from a male donor with ankylosing spondylitis or in good health (not recorded which).

This clonotype was counted at least ten times. The gene calls are TRBV20-1 and TRBJ2-1, with TRBD2 matching 8 bases. Germline values: CDR1 DFQATT, CDR2 SNEGSKA (reference sequence). The CDR3 loop spans 17 amino acids. Germline trimming cut 1 base from V and 4 bases from J; bases unmatched to any gene: 12. This CDR3 reads CSARGEVREVIYNEQFF. The CDR3 bases are TGCAGTGCTAGAGGGGAGGTGCGGGAGGTAATATACAATGAGCAGTTCTTC.

This clonotype was detected a few times. The chain recombines TRBV4-1 with TRBJ1-2; maybe TRBD1 (6 bases). This CDR3 has 16 amino acids. Germline-derived CDR1 and CDR2 are MGHRA and YSYEKL. Trimming shortened V by 3 bases and J by 4 bases, and 18 bases separated the two germline ends. In DNA form, the CDR3 reads TGCGCCAGCAGCCAGGAATACTCGGGACACAGCTATGGCTACACCTTC. This translates into CASSQEYSGHSYGYTF.

This clonotype was detected ten times or more. J is TRBJ2-7 and V is TRBV5-1, with D maybe TRBD1 (6 bases). This CDR3 comprises 15 residues. V lost 5 bases and J 0 bases, leaving 15 bases between the germline ends. Germline assignment: CDR1 SGHRS and CDR2 YFSETQ. CDR3 sequence: CASRPNRVLSYEQYF. CDR3 nucleotide sequence: TGCGCCAGCAGACCCAACAGGGTCCTCTCCTACGAGCAGTACTTC.

This clonotype was picked up a small number of times. V gene TRBV7-2 combines with J gene TRBJ1-2; D is uncertain. Germline CDR1 and CDR2: SGHTA and FQGNSA. Deletions cut 4 bases from V and 5 bases from J, with 8 bases between. The CDR3 has 12 amino acids. The CDR3 DNA sequence: TGTGCCAGCAGCTACCGACGGTATGGCTACACCTTC. The encoded protein is CASSYRRYGYTF.

Ten or more counts support this clonotype. V gene TRBV12-3 or TRBV12-4 combines with J gene TRBJ2-7; tentatively, D is TRBD2 (6 bases). The V and J ends lost 4 bases and 0 bases respectively, with 19 bases between them. This CDR3 comprises 17 residues. DNA of the CDR3: TGTGCCAGCAGTTCCCGCTTTGAGACGGAGGGCTCCTACGAGCAGTACTTC. This sequence encodes CASSSRFETEGSYEQYF.

This clonotype has more than one count but fewer than ten. This sequence may be a read error, since a much larger clone differs from it by one base. The V call is TRBV11-2, the J call TRBJ2-7; 9 bases are shared with TRBD1. This CDR3 contains 15 residues. The trim removed 3 bases at V and 1 base at J, leaving 4 bases unmatched. CDR1 SGHAT and CDR2 FQNNGV come from the germline V gene. The DNA for the CDR3 is TGTGCCAGCAGCTTTCTGGGACAGGGTTCCTACGAGCAGTACTTC. Protein sequence: CASSFLGQGSYEQYF. The full variable domain, completed using reference TRBV11-2 and TRBJ2-7, is EAGVAQSPRYKIIEKRQSVAFWCNPISGHATLYWYQQILGQGPKLLIQFQNNGVVDDSQLPKDRFSAERLKGVDSTLKIQPAKLEDSAVYLCASSFLGQGSYEQYFGPGTRLTVT.

This clonotype was detected many times. This chain connects TRBV5-1 to TRBJ1-1; tentative D call: TRBD1 (6 bases). Germline V gene lookup returns CDR1 SGHRS and CDR2 YFSETQ. V was cut by 4 bases and J by 0 bases, with 10 bases left in between. The length of the CDR3 is 14 residues. The CDR3 loop reads CASSLDSLNTEAFF. In DNA, the CDR3 is TGCGCCAGCAGCCTGGACAGTCTGAACACTGAAGCTTTCTTT.

This clonotype was counted many times. The CDR3 loop is CSARDRRTGGTYEQYF. The CDR3 DNA reads as TGCAGTGCTAGAGATCGAAGGACTGGGGGGACCTACGAGCAGTACTTC. The chain uses TRBV20-1 and TRBJ2-7; D is perhaps TRBD2 (6 bases). The V and J ends lost 0 bases and 2 bases respectively, with 17 bases between them. In germline, CDR1 is DFQATT, CDR2 SNEGSKA (reference sequence). CDR3 size: 16 residues.

At least ten counts were recorded for this clonotype. The chain combines TRBV24-1 with TRBJ2-1; D remains unclear. V lost 3 bases to trimming and J lost 0 bases, with 5 bases between them. The germline CDR1 and CDR2 sequences are KGHDR and SFDVKD. The CDR3 runs to 14 residues. The CDR3 here is CATSDRTSYNEQFF. In DNA, the CDR3 is TGTGCCACCAGTGATAGGACCTCCTACAATGAGCAGTTCTTC.

This clonotype was detected many times. This chain joins TRBV6-6 and TRBJ1-1; tentatively, D is TRBD1 (5 bases). V was trimmed by 5 bases and J by 8 bases, leaving 15 bases between them. Looked up from germline, CDR1 is MNHNY and CDR2 is SVGAGI (reference sequence). This CDR3 has 13 amino acids. The CDR3 DNA sequence: TGTGCCAGCAGTGCCGAGGCCGGGACCGAAGCTTTCTTT. Translation gives CASSAEAGTEAFF.

This clonotype was counted ten times or more. V usage is TRBV11-2 and J usage is TRBJ1-2; D remains unclear. The V and J ends lost 5 bases and 4 bases respectively, with 14 bases between them. CDR3 length: 14 amino acids. Looked up from germline, CDR1 is SGHAT and CDR2 is FQNNGV. DNA for the CDR3: TGTGCCAGCAGCCCGGGCCCCGAGCCCTATGGCTACACCTTC. Protein: CASSPGPEPYGYTF.

This clonotype was seen many times. This chain connects TRBV27 to TRBJ1-5; TRBD1 matches at 8 bases. The germline CDR1 and CDR2 sequences are MNHEY and SMNVEV (reference sequence). The J segment lost 6 bases and the V segment lost 6 bases, leaving 7 bases of the junction unmatched. The CDR3 is 14 residues long. CDR3 in DNA: TGTGCCAGCAGCCAAGGACAGGGCACTCAGCCCCAGCATTTT. This gives the protein CASSQGQGTQPQHF.

At least ten counts were recorded for this clonotype. This chain uses TRBV3-1 with TRBJ2-1; 7 bases line up with TRBD1. The germline CDR1 and CDR2 sequences are LGHDT and YNNKEL (reference sequence). With 5 bases clipped from V and 9 bases from J, the junction kept 4 bases outside the gene matches. CDR3 length equals 12 residues. CDR3 protein: CASSIQGIEQFF. The CDR3, as DNA: TGTGCCAGCAGCATACAGGGGATTGAGCAGTTCTTC.

This clonotype was counted at least ten times. The rearrangement joins TRBV6-1 to TRBJ2-7, with TRBD1 matching 9 bases. The CDR3 spans 14 residues. Germline-derived CDR1 and CDR2 are MNHNS and SASEGT. The J segment lost 3 bases and the V segment lost 6 bases, leaving 6 bases of the junction unmatched. The DNA of the CDR3 is TGTGCCAGCAGCCCTTCGACAGGGGGCTACGAGCAGTACTTC. As protein: CASSPSTGGYEQYF.

The V call is TRBV7-2, the J call TRBJ2-7; D is possibly TRBD2 (6 bases). The CDR3 length is 17 residues. Germline V gives CDR1 SGHTA, CDR2 FQGNSA. Trimming cost V 2 bases and J 1 base, with 18 bases left between them. The CDR3 here is CASSLRGTRQFSYEQYF. For the CDR3, the DNA is TGTGCCAGCAGCTTACGGGGGACCCGACAGTTTTCCTACGAGCAGTACTTC.

This clonotype showed up just a few times. The chain joins TRBV7-3 to TRBJ2-1, with 10 bases that match TRBD2. CDR3 length equals 15 residues. The V segment lost 0 bases and the J segment 8 bases; nucleotides outside the gene matches: 4. Germline CDR1 reads SGHTA; CDR2 reads FQGTGA. The CDR3 reads CASSLTSGRSDEQFF. DNA of the CDR3: TGTGCCAGCAGCTTAACTAGCGGGAGGAGCGATGAGCAGTTCTTC.

V and J are TRBV7-3 and TRBJ1-1; D remains unclear. The V end was cut by 5 bases, the J end by 0 bases, with 7 bases between. This CDR3 is built from 13 residues. Germline loops: CDR1 SGHTA, CDR2 FQGTGA. The CDR3 reads CASSLYMNTEAFF. Here the CDR3 DNA reads TGTGCCAGCAGCCTCTATATGAACACTGAAGCTTTCTTT.

This chain joins TRBV6-5 and TRBJ1-1; D unresolved. CDR1 is MNHEY, CDR2 SVGAGI, per germline. This CDR3 has 12 amino acids. For the CDR3, the DNA is TGTGCGTGTGGCCGGGTGCTTTCCGAAGCTTTCTTT. Translation: CACGRVLSEAFF.

DNA for the CDR3: TGTGCCAGCAGTGCCCGGGACAGGGGTTCCTACGAGCAGTACTTC. It codes for CASSARDRGSYEQYF. The chain is built from TRBV25-1 and TRBJ2-7, with 10 bases that match TRBD1. The CDR3 extends over 15 amino acids. CDR1 and CDR2 from the germline V gene are MGHDK and SYGVNS. Trimming removed 4 bases from V and 1 base from J; junction bases left unmatched: 4.

This clonotype appeared a single time. The rearrangement uses TRBV4-1 and TRBJ2-3, with D perhaps matching TRBD1 (5 bases). CDR3 size: 15 residues. The V gene lost 0 bases and the J gene lost 8 bases, with 15 bases spanning the gap. CDR1 is MGHRA and CDR2 is YSYEKL in the germline V gene. CDR3 residues: CASSQDVGALATQYF. The CDR3 DNA sequence: TGCGCCAGCAGCCAAGATGTTGGGGCCTTGGCTACGCAGTATTTT.

This clonotype has ten or more counts. The chain uses TRBV5-1 and TRBJ1-1; unclear D gene. The V gene lost 1 base and the J gene lost 0 bases, with 16 bases spanning the gap. Germline-derived CDR1 and CDR2 are SGHRS and YFSETQ. The CDR3 totals 17 residues. The CDR3 DNA is TGCGCCAGCAGCTTGAGTTTTGCTGGTGCTATGAACACTGAAGCTTTCTTT. Protein sequence: CASSLSFAGAMNTEAFF.

This clonotype was seen at least ten times. V usage is TRBV5-6 and J usage is TRBJ2-2, with 10 bases identical to TRBD1. This CDR3 is built from 14 residues. With 7 bases clipped from V and 6 bases from J, the junction kept 6 bases outside the gene matches. CDR1 and CDR2 (germline): SGHDT, YYEEEE. The CDR3 loop is CASDRQGAAGELFF. The CDR3 nucleotides read TGTGCCAGCGATCGACAGGGGGCGGCCGGGGAGCTGTTTTTT.

This clonotype was observed many times. V gene TRBV10-3 combines with J gene TRBJ2-5; 7 bases map to TRBD1. The CDR3 is 16 residues long. CDR1 ENHRY and CDR2 SYGVKD come from the germline V gene. Losses at the gene ends were 0 bases for V and 1 base for J; bases not matched to a gene: 5. The CDR3 nucleotides are TGTGCCATCAGTGAGTCGAAAGGGGGCCTCCAAGAGACCCAGTACTTC. Its translation is CAISESKGGLQETQYF.

This clonotype was seen many times. The chain links TRBV5-1 to TRBJ2-7; 8 bases fit TRBD1. V trimming: 6 bases; J trimming: 2 bases; junction bases outside the gene matches: 7. The CDR3 runs 14 residues. Germline values: CDR1 SGHRS, CDR2 YFSETQ. In DNA, the CDR3 is TGCGCCAGCACTCCCGGGACAGGACCCTACGAGCAGTACTTC. Protein: CASTPGTGPYEQYF.

This clonotype was seen ten or more times. The chain joins TRBV4-1 to TRBJ2-7; 8 nucleotides match TRBD1. V was pared by 3 bases and J by 4 bases, with 14 bases of the junction left unmatched. The CDR3 loop spans 17 amino acids. From germline, CDR1 is MGHRA and CDR2 YSYEKL. CDR3 sequence reads: CASSHIQPGQAEYEQYF. The DNA of the CDR3 is TGCGCCAGCAGCCATATACAACCGGGACAGGCGGAATACGAGCAGTACTTC.

This clonotype was counted once. A much larger clone differs from this one at a single base, so this may be a read error. J is TRBJ1-2 and V is TRBV12-3 or TRBV12-4; 10 bases are shared with TRBD1. CDR3 length: 19 amino acids. The CDR3 reads CAISYWGQGRRNENYGYTF. The CDR3 DNA follows: TGTGCCATCAGTTATTGGGGACAGGGGAGACGAAACGAAAACTATGGCTACACCTTC.

This clonotype was counted a few times. The chain employs TRBV4-2 and TRBJ1-3, with D possibly matching TRBD1 (6 bases). This CDR3 region has 13 residues. The germline CDR1 and CDR2 sequences are LGHNA and YNFKEQ. Trimming cost V 4 bases and J 15 bases, with 19 bases left between them. The CDR3, as DNA: TGTGCCAGCAGCCCGGGACCGACAGGCTCACAATATTTT. This translates into CASSPGPTGSQYF.